A selection of T cell receptor beta chains follows, all from one sample in a study of radiation and T cells in renal cell carcinoma. TCRdb keeps only in-frame clones here, not all; method: immunoSEQ multiplex PCR. The sample yields around 170,000 clones, about 87% seen once. Sequencing was performed on blood, taken from a patient whose treatment included radiotherapy and nephrectomy. These receptors all come from a woman in her 50s with renal cell carcinoma. Both conserved end residues are part of each CDR3. Each record gives: V gene, CDR3 protein.

v_gene: TRBV7-9
CDR3aa: CASTPLTGAVYNEQFF

v_gene: TRBV29-1
CDR3aa: CSVETGNYEQYF

v_gene: TRBV6-5
CDR3aa: CASSYFQYNEQFF

v_gene: TRBV4-1
CDR3aa: CASSQGGGSNQPQHF

v_gene: TRBV4-3
CDR3aa: CASSQVGVGTAKNIQYF

v_gene: TRBV30
CDR3aa: CAWSVGDGYTF

v_gene: TRBV5-1
CDR3aa: CASSLVGLSTDTQYF

v_gene: TRBV9
CDR3aa: CASSVGAGTEAFF

v_gene: TRBV2
CDR3aa: CASSVSRRNQPQHF

v_gene: TRBV6-6
CDR3aa: CASSSDNEKLFF

v_gene: TRBV29-1
CDR3aa: CSVEGDGTDTQYF

v_gene: TRBV15
CDR3aa: CATSRDKRVGGNTIYF

v_gene: TRBV6-5
CDR3aa: CASSWDRGGEKLFF

v_gene: TRBV7-8
CDR3aa: CASRVTQSRWVGNEQFF

v_gene: TRBV6-6
CDR3aa: CASSSRSGNTIYF

v_gene: TRBV19
CDR3aa: CASSIPGTPRRGNEQFF

v_gene: TRBV9
CDR3aa: CASSVATGVSGNTIYF

v_gene: TRBV7-3
CDR3aa: CASSSDGFYQETQYF

v_gene: TRBV25-1
CDR3aa: CASSETPQETQYF

v_gene: TRBV6-1
CDR3aa: CASRGTDTQYF

v_gene: TRBV7-8
CDR3aa: CASSFTGPTGETQYF

v_gene: TRBV9
CDR3aa: CASSAASRGLAGLEQFF

v_gene: TRBV10-3
CDR3aa: CAISESWSLEGQNGYTF

v_gene: TRBV7-2
CDR3aa: CATREAVNSPLHF

v_gene: TRBV7-9
CDR3aa: CASTSLGGPRGQFF

v_gene: TRBV29-1
CDR3aa: CSVESSGANVLTF

v_gene: TRBV12-5
CDR3aa: CASGLSANTEAFF

v_gene: TRBV6-1
CDR3aa: CASSETTGIVGKLFF

v_gene: TRBV2
CDR3aa: CASSSSAGSPLHF

v_gene: TRBV4-2
CDR3aa: CASRETGNRGEQYF

v_gene: TRBV7-6
CDR3aa: CASSSPVAGDSSGNTIYF

v_gene: TRBV4-3
CDR3aa: CASSQFSRLEAFF

v_gene: TRBV6-1
CDR3aa: CASQKTHLETQYF

v_gene: TRBV6-6
CDR3aa: CASSYSLGAGGNTIYF

v_gene: TRBV12-5
CDR3aa: CASGLVELAGGASYNEQFF

v_gene: TRBV2
CDR3aa: CASSEQGGTGQYGYTF

v_gene: TRBV7-8
CDR3aa: CASSLGASEPYEQYF

v_gene: TRBV25-1
CDR3aa: CASSGPFRDPVNTEAFF

v_gene: TRBV5-1
CDR3aa: CASSLSPISSYEQYF

v_gene: TRBV7-2
CDR3aa: CASSLEGITGNEQFF

v_gene: TRBV5-1
CDR3aa: CASSLTATPTNYGYTF

v_gene: TRBV29-1
CDR3aa: CSVDIHNYGYTF

v_gene: TRBV5-6
CDR3aa: CASSPRWADYGYTF

v_gene: TRBV2
CDR3aa: CASRIGTEQETQYF

v_gene: TRBV29-1
CDR3aa: CSVDGQGTTYEQYF

v_gene: TRBV4-3
CDR3aa: CASSQAVSGQGDTEAFF

v_gene: TRBV7-7
CDR3aa: CASSLGGLTDTQYF

v_gene: TRBV7-2
CDR3aa: CASSLAGDSQSPLHF

v_gene: TRBV5-1
CDR3aa: CASSLRGQGASYEQYF

v_gene: TRBV7-2
CDR3aa: CASSFRRDSRREAFF

v_gene: TRBV5-1
CDR3aa: CASSLEGGERFNSPLHF

v_gene: TRBV19
CDR3aa: CASSTADRVGTEAFF

v_gene: TRBV27
CDR3aa: CASSFGLGQNYGYTF

v_gene: TRBV15
CDR3aa: CATSPGQGSDGAFF

v_gene: TRBV13
CDR3aa: CASSLGNRDGGNQPQHF